These 19 T cell receptor beta chains share one sample of origin, sequenced in a study of control samples from healthy donors and cancer patients. Here immunoSEQ multiplex PCR was the method, and the copy in TCRdb shows in-frame clones only, minus some. This repertoire shows some 20,000 clones, roughly 80% found once; its top ten account for 25% to 35%. The specimen was PBMCs. The source is an elderly man with head and neck cancer.

The rearrangement joins TRBV18 to TRBJ1-4, with D possibly TRBD1 on 5 matching bases. From germline, CDR1 is KGHSH and CDR2 LQKENI. Trimming took 4 bases from V and 5 from J, leaving 14 bases between them. The CDR3 consists of 15 residues. The CDR3 loop reads CASSLGQKLNEKLFF. CDR3 DNA: TGTGCCAGCTCACTAGGACAAAAGCTAAATGAAAAACTGTTTTTT.

This clone was seen once. The gene calls are TRBV7-9 and TRBJ2-1; D is possibly TRBD1 (6 bases). V was pared by 5 bases and J by 3 bases, with 11 bases between. The CDR3 is 14 amino acids. CDR1 is SEHNR, CDR2 FQNEAQ, per germline (reference sequence). CDR3 in amino acids: CASSLTGSYNEQFF. The CDR3 DNA follows: TGTGCCAGCAGCCTAACAGGGAGCTACAATGAGCAGTTCTTC.

V gene TRBV10-3 combines with J gene TRBJ2-3, with 8 bases that match TRBD1. V was pared by 2 bases and J by 1 base, with 5 bases of the junction left unmatched. The CDR3 is made up of 16 amino acids. Germline CDR1 reads ENHRY; CDR2 reads SYGVKD. CDR3 sequence (DNA): TGTGCCATCAGTGAGGGACAGGGAATGGGCACAGATACGCAGTATTTT. As protein: CAISEGQGMGTDTQYF.

The chain has TRBV5-1 and TRBJ2-3, with TRBD1 matching 12 bases. The CDR3 covers 16 residues. V was clipped by 4 bases and J by 2 bases; unmatched bases: 5. CDR1 is SGHRS and CDR2 is YFSETQ in the germline V gene. The DNA of the CDR3 is TGCGCCAGCAGCCCTGGGACAGGGGGCCCCACAGATACGCAGTATTTT. It translates to CASSPGTGGPTDTQYF.

The chain carries TRBV6-1 and TRBJ2-5; 8 bases agree with TRBD2. This CDR3 contains 16 residues. Germline V CDR1 and CDR2: MNHNS, SASEGT. The V segment lost 5 bases and the J segment 4 bases; nucleotides outside the gene matches: 12. The CDR3, as DNA: TGTGCCAGCAGTAAAGGGGGGACTAGTGTCTCAGAGACCCAGTACTTC. It codes for CASSKGGTSVSETQYF.

The rearrangement uses TRBV4-2 and TRBJ2-3; 12 nucleotides line up with TRBD2. Germline V lookup: CDR1 LGHNA, CDR2 YNFKEQ. The V and J ends lost 2 bases and 4 bases, in that order; junction bases with no gene match: 7. The CDR3 is made up of 17 amino acids. The CDR3 DNA reads as TGTGCCAGCAGCCAAACGCCTAGCGGGGGGGCCTCAGATACGCAGTATTTT. This gives the protein CASSQTPSGGASDTQYF.

This clone turned up a few times. This sequence joins TRBV18 and TRBJ2-7; TRBD2 might be the D (5 bases). The CDR3 consists of 13 residues. Per germline, CDR1 KGHSH and CDR2 LQKENI. The V gene lost 3 bases and the J gene lost 7 bases, with 13 bases spanning the gap. This CDR3 reads CASSPDPSGEQYF. CDR3 DNA: TGTGCCAGCTCACCGGACCCCTCGGGGGAGCAGTACTTC.

The gene calls are TRBV6-6 and TRBJ2-3; 7 nucleotides match TRBD2. The germline V gene has CDR1 MNHNY and CDR2 SVGAGI (reference sequence). Trimming removed 0 bases from V and 2 bases from J; junction bases left unmatched: 2. The CDR3 totals 15 residues. The CDR3 coding sequence is TGTGCCAGCAGTTACTCAGCGGGGTTCACAGATACGCAGTATTTT. Residues: CASSYSAGFTDTQYF.

J is TRBJ1-5 and V is TRBV2; D ambiguous. Germline V gene lookup returns CDR1 SNHLY and CDR2 FYNNEI. Trimming stripped 5 bases from V and 2 bases from J, with 16 bases between. The CDR3 totals 16 residues. CDR3 in DNA: TGTGCCAGCAGTCCCATGGCCCGAATTGGCAATCAGCCCCAGCATTTT. It is translated as CASSPMARIGNQPQHF.

This clone turned up a few times. The chain has TRBV14 and TRBJ2-7; the D gene is possibly TRBD1 (5 bases). Between the trimmed V and J ends, which lost 0 bases and 6 bases, there was a span of 15 bases. CDR1 and CDR2 from the germline V gene are SGHDN and FVKESK. The CDR3 runs to 15 residues. The CDR3 spells CASSQERGEVSEQYF. DNA for the CDR3: TGTGCCAGCAGCCAAGAAAGGGGTGAAGTTAGCGAGCAGTACTTC.

V gene TRBV7-3 combines with J gene TRBJ2-7; TRBD1 is a possible D gene (6 bases). CDR1 SGHTA and CDR2 FQGTGA come from the germline V gene. V shed 5 bases and J shed 5 bases, with 13 bases lying between them. The CDR3 length is 13 residues. The CDR3 region has the DNA TGTGCCAGCAGCGTACTACAGGGTCACGAGCAGTACTTC. Translating gives CASSVLQGHEQYF.

The chain is built from TRBV2 and TRBJ2-2; 11 positions match TRBD2. The CDR3 length is 17 residues. V gave up 7 bases and J gave up 5 bases; unmatched junction bases: 12. From germline, CDR1 is SNHLY and CDR2 FYNNEI. The CDR3 protein is CASTQGLAGSGTGELFF. CDR3 bases: TGTGCCAGCACTCAAGGACTAGCGGGCTCGGGGACCGGGGAGCTGTTTTTT.

The rearrangement uses TRBV7-6 and TRBJ2-7; no clear D. CDR1 is SGHVS and CDR2 is FNYEAQ in the germline V gene. The CDR3 has 15 amino acids. Trimming pared 3 bases from V and 1 base from J, leaving 13 bases between. CDR3 sequence: CASSFTPDGSYEQYF. The CDR3 nucleotides read TGTGCCAGCAGCTTTACACCTGACGGGTCCTACGAGCAGTACTTC.

The J gene is TRBJ2-1, the V gene TRBV5-4, with D perhaps TRBD1 (6 bases). Germline CDR1 SGHNT, CDR2 YYREEE (reference sequence). Between the trimmed V and J ends, which lost 3 bases and 9 bases, there was a span of 10 bases. The CDR3 totals 12 residues. DNA for the CDR3: TGTGCCAGCAGCTCCGACAGGATTGAGCAGTTCTTC. It specifies CASSSDRIEQFF.

The chain employs TRBV6-6 and TRBJ1-2, with no clear D. The germline V gene has CDR1 MNHNY and CDR2 SVGAGI (reference sequence). CDR3 length equals 15 residues. Deletions cut 0 bases from V and 3 bases from J, with 11 bases between. The CDR3 loop reads CASSYSPDMDYGYTF. CDR3 coding DNA: TGTGCCAGCAGTTACTCTCCCGACATGGACTATGGCTACACCTTC.

This chain links TRBV20-1 with TRBJ1-4, with D possibly matching TRBD1 (5 bases). The germline CDR1 and CDR2 sequences are DFQATT and SNEGSKA (reference sequence). This CDR3 is 13 amino acids long. Trimming cost V 3 bases and J 2 bases, with 7 bases left between them. The CDR3 nucleotides read TGCAGTGCTAGTGCAGGGACTAATGAAAAACTGTTTTTT. Translation: CSASAGTNEKLFF.

V and J are TRBV5-1 and TRBJ2-3, with TRBD2 identical over 12 bases. After removal of 0 bases from V and 3 bases from J, the junction contained 5 bases not matched to a gene. CDR1 is SGHRS, CDR2 YFSETQ, per germline. The CDR3 has 17 amino acids. The CDR3 DNA follows: TGCGCCAGCAGCTTGGTGAAGCTAGCGGGAGGGACAGATACGCAGTATTTT. This encodes CASSLVKLAGGTDTQYF.

This CDR3 reads CASSLGQLDTGELFF. CDR3 bases: TGTGCCAGCAGTTTAGGACAGTTGGACACCGGGGAGCTGTTTTTT. V and J are TRBV28 and TRBJ2-2, with D tentatively TRBD1 (6 bases). V dropped 2 bases and J dropped 3 bases, with 10 bases sitting between them. CDR3 length equals 15 residues. Germline CDR1 reads MDHEN; CDR2 reads SYDVKM.

This clone was counted a few times. V is TRBV11-2 and J is TRBJ2-7; no reliable D call. The CDR3 runs 12 residues. Trimming took off 1 base at V and 7 bases at J, with 8 bases between the two ends. Per germline, CDR1 SGHAT and CDR2 FQNNGV. DNA of the CDR3: TGTGCCAGCAGCTTAGGTTGGGTGGAGCAGTACTTC. This gives the protein CASSLGWVEQYF.